The TCR beta chain described here comes from a study of radiotherapy plus CTLA-4 blockade in lung cancer. The overall study: Among enrolled patients, 15% to 20% responded and roughly 30% achieved disease control.

This clone was counted only a few times. Repertoires were generated with immunoSEQ multiplex PCR, while TCRdb's copy carries only in-frame clones and drops some. The table records approximately 28,000 clones, approximately 77% of them present only once. Enrolled patients, whose metastatic non-small-cell lung cancer was chemo-refractory, received focal radiation plus CTLA-4 blockade with ipilimumab. The V gene's germline CDR1 is MNHNS and CDR2 SASEGT. The CDR3 is 13 amino acids. The V and J ends lost 0 bases and 6 bases respectively, with 9 bases between them. The receptor comes from a human donor with non-small cell lung cancer that progressed on radiotherapy plus ipilimumab. This chain connects TRBV6-1 to TRBJ2-7; D is ambiguous. The sequencing here drew on peripheral blood, taken from a patient treated with radiotherapy plus ipilimumab. The chain's CDR3 is CASSEARPGEQYF. DNA for the CDR3: TGTGCCAGCAGTGAAGCAAGACCTGGCGAGCAGTACTTC.